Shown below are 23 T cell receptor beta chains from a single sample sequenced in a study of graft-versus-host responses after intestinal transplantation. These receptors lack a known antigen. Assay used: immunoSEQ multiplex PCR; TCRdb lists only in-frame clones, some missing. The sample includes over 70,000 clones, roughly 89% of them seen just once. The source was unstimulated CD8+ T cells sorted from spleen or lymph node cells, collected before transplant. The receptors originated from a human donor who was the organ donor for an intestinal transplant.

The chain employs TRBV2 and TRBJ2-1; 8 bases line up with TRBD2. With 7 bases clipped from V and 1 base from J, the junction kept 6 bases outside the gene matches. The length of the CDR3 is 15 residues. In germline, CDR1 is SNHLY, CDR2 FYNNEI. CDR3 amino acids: CASNPTSDSYNEQFF. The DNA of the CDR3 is TGTGCCAGCAACCCGACTAGCGATTCCTACAATGAGCAGTTCTTC.

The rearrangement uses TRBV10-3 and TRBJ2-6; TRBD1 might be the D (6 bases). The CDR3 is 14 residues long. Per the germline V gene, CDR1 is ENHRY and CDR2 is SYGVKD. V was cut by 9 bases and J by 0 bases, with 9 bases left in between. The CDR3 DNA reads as TGTGCCATACAGGGTATCTCTGGGGCCAACGTCCTGACTTTC. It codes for CAIQGISGANVLTF.

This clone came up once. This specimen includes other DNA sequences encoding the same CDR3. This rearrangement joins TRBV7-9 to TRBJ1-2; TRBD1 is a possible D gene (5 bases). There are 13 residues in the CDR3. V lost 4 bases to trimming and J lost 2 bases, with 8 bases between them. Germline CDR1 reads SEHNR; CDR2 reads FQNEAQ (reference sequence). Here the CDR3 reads CASSSTENYGYTF. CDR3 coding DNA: TGTGCCAGCAGCTCGACAGAAAACTATGGCTACACCTTC. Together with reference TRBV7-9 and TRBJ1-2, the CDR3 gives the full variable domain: DTGVSQNPRHKITKRGQNVTFRCDPISEHNRLYWYRQTLGQGPEFLTYFQNEAQLEKSRLLSDRFSAERPKGSFSTLEIQRTEQGDSAMYLCASSSTENYGYTFGSGTRLTVV.

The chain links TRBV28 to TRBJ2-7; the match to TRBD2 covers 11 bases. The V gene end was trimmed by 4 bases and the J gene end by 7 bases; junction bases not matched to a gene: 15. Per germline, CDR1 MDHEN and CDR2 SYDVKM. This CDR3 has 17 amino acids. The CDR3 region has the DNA TGTGCCAGCAGTTCCTACGTCCCGACTAGCGGGGAAGGAGAGCAGTACGTC. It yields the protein CASSSYVPTSGEGEQYV.

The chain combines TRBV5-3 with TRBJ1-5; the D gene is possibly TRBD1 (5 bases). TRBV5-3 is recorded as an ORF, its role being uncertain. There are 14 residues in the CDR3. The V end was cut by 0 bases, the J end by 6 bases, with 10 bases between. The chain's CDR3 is CARSLGTGVQPQHF. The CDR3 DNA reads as TGTGCCAGAAGCTTGGGTACGGGGGTTCAGCCCCAGCATTTT.

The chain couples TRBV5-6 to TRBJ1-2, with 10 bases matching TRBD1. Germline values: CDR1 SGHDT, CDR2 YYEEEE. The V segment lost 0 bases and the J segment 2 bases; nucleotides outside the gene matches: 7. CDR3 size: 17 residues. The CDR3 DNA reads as TGTGCCAGCAGCTTGGAGGTGACAGGGGGCCCAAACTATGGCTACACCTTC. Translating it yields CASSLEVTGGPNYGYTF.

For the CDR3, the DNA is TGTGCCAGCAGTCCCGGGACAGGGACGTATGGCTACACCTTC. Its translation is CASSPGTGTYGYTF. The chain has TRBV27 and TRBJ1-2; 9 bases align to TRBD1. Germline V gene data show CDR1 as MNHEY and CDR2 as SMNVEV (reference sequence). CDR3 length: 14 amino acids. Unmatched junction bases numbered 6, after V lost 5 bases and J lost 5 bases.

CDR3 loop: CASSPGGVTGAFF. CDR3 coding DNA: TGTGCCAGCAGCCCCGGGGGGGTCACGGGTGCTTTCTTT. The rearrangement links TRBV5-5 to TRBJ1-1, with D perhaps TRBD1 (5 bases). The V and J ends lost 4 bases and 11 bases respectively, with 18 bases between them. The CDR3 is 13 residues long. Germline V gene lookup returns CDR1 SGHKS and CDR2 YYEKEE (reference sequence).

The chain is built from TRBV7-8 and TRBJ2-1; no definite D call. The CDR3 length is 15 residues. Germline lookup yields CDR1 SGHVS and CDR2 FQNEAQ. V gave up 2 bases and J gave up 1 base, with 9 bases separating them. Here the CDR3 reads CASSLMSVSYNEQFF. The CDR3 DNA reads TGTGCCAGCAGCTTAATGTCCGTATCCTACAATGAGCAGTTCTTC.

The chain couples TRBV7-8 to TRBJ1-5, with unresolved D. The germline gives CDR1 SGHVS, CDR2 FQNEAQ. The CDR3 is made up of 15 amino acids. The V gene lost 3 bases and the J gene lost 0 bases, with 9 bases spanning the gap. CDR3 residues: CASSFTVISNQPQHF. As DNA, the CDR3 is TGTGCCAGCAGCTTTACAGTAATTAGCAATCAGCCCCAGCATTTT.

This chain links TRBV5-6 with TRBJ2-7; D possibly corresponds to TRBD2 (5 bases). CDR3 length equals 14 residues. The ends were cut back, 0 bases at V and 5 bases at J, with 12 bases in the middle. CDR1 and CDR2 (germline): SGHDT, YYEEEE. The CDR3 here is CASSLGGFVDEQYV. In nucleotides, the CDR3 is TGTGCCAGCAGCTTGGGAGGGTTTGTTGACGAGCAGTACGTC.

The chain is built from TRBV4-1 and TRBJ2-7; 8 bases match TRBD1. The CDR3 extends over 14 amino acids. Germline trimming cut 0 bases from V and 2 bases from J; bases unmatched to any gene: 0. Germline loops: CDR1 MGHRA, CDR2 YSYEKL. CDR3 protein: CASSQEDRAYEQYV. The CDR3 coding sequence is TGCGCCAGCAGCCAAGAGGACAGGGCCTACGAGCAGTACGTC.

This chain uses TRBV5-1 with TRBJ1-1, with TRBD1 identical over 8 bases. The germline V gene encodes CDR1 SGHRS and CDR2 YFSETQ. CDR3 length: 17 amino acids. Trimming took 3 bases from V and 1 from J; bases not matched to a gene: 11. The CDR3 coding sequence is TGCGCCAGCAGCTCGCGGGACAGGAGGGGCTCGAACACTGAAGCTTTCTTT. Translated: CASSSRDRRGSNTEAFF.

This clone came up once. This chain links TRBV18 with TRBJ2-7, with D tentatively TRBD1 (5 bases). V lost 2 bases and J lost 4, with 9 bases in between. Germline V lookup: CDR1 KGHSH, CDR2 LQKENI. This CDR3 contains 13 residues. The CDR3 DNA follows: TGTGCCAGCTCACCAGGACATGCTTACGAGCAGTACGTC. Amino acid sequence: CASSPGHAYEQYV.

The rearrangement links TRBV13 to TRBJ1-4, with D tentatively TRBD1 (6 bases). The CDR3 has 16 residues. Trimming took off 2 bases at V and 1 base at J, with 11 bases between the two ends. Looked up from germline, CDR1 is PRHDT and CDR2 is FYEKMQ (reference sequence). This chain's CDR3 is CASSLIGGGTNEKLFF. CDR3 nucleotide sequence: TGTGCCAGCAGCTTAATAGGGGGGGGAACTAATGAAAAACTGTTTTTT.

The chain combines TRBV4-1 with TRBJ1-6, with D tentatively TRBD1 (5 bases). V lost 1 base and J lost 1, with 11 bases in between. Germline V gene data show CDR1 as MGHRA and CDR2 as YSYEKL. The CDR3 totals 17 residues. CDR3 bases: TGCGCCAGCAGCCAAGGGGGGGTGGAGTCCTATAATTCACCCCTCCACTTT. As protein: CASSQGGVESYNSPLHF.

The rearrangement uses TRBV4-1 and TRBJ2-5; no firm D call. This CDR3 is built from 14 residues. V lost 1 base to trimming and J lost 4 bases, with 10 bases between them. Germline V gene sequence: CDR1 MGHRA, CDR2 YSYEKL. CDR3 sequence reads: CASSQGSQRETQYF. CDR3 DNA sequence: TGCGCCAGCAGCCAAGGTAGTCAGCGAGAGACCCAGTACTTC.

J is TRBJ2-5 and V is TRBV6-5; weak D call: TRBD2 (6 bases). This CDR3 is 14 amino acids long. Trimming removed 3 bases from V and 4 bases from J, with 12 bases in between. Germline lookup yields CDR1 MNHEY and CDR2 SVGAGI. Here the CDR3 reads CASSYGGTTETQYF. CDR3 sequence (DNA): TGTGCCAGCAGTTATGGGGGGACGACAGAGACCCAGTACTTC.

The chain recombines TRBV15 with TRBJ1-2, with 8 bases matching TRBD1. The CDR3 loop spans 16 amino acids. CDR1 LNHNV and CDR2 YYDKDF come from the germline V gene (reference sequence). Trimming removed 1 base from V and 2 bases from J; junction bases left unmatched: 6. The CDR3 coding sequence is TGTGCCACCAGCAGAGTCCGACAGGGGAAGAACTATGGCTACACCTTC. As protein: CATSRVRQGKNYGYTF.

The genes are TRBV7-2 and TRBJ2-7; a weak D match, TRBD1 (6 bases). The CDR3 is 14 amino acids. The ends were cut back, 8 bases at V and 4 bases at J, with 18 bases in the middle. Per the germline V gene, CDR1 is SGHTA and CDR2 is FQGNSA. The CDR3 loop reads CASLRRAGEYEQYV. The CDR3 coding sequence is TGTGCCAGCCTGCGAAGGGCAGGGGAGTACGAGCAGTACGTC.

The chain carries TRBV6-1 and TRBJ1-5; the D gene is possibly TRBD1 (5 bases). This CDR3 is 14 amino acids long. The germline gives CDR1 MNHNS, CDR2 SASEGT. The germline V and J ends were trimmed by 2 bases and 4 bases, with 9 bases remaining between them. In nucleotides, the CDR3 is TGTGCCAGCAGTGAACCCAGGGAAAATCAGCCCCAGCATTTT. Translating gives CASSEPRENQPQHF.

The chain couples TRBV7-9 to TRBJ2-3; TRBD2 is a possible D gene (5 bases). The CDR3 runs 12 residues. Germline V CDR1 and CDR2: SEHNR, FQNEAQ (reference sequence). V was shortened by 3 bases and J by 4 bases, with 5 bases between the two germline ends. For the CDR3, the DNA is TGTGCCAGCAGCTTGGAGGCAGATACGCAGTATTTT. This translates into CASSLEADTQYF.

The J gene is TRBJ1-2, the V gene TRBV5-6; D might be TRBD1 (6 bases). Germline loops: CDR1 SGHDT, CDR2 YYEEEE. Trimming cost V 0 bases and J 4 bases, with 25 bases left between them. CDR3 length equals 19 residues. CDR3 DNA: TGTGCCAGCAGCTTGGGGTTCACGGAACAGGGAATGGGGATCTATGGCTACACCTTC. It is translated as CASSLGFTEQGMGIYGYTF.